These T cell receptor beta chains were read from a single sample in a study of identical twins. In TCRdb, the 5' RACE reads were re-called with MiXCR into one record per CDR3 protein. In the table there are some 300,000 distinct CDR3 sequences, 9% to 15% of which are singletons. The sample also formed part of further work on yellow fever vaccine responses in identical twins.

The sequencing input was CD8+ T cells sorted from blood. These receptors were collected from a woman younger than 35 in good health. Each CDR3 is given with its conserved first and last residue. Each record gives: clone size, CDR3 length, V gene, J gene, D gene, CDR3 DNA, CDR3 protein. The D gene is left open where the match is weak. Size is stated for part of the rows, as once, few or many counts, or as a class when the clone is expanded.

size: few; length: 16; V: TRBV27; J: TRBJ2-3; D: .; DNA: TGTGCCAGCAGTTTGGGGCCCGCACCAAGCACAGATACGCAGTATTTT; CDR3: CASSLGPAPSTDTQYF
size: many; length: 15; V: TRBV7-9; J: TRBJ2-7; D: TRBD2; DNA: TGTGCCAGCAGCCACACATCGAGCGGGAGTTACGAGCAGTACTTC; CDR3: CASSHTSSGSYEQYF
size: few; length: 13; V: TRBV10-3; J: TRBJ2-5; D: TRBD1; DNA: TGTGCCATCAGTGGGGACAGGGAAGAGACCCAGTACTTC; CDR3: CAISGDREETQYF
size: .; length: 15; V: TRBV24-1; J: TRBJ2-3; D: .; DNA: TGTGCCACCAGTAGCTCGTGGGACAGCACAGATACGCAGTATTTT; CDR3: CATSSSWDSTDTQYF
size: .; length: 12; V: TRBV5-5; J: TRBJ2-3; D: .; DNA: TGTGCCAGCAGCTTCGGGCCCGATACGCAGTATTTT; CDR3: CASSFGPDTQYF
size: few; length: 21; V: TRBV12-3/TRBV12-4; J: TRBJ2-1; D: TRBD2; DNA: TGTGCCAGCAGTTTCCCTTCGGGACTAGCGGGAGGGGGGACGGGACACAATGAGCAGTTCTTC; CDR3: CASSFPSGLAGGGTGHNEQFF
size: few; length: 15; V: TRBV10-3; J: TRBJ2-7; D: .; DNA: TGTGCCATCAGTGGAGGTCGAGGACAAACCTACGAGCAGTACTTC; CDR3: CAISGGRGQTYEQYF
size: .; length: 12; V: TRBV29-1; J: TRBJ2-7; D: .; DNA: TGCAGCGTTGTGCTCAGGGCCTACGAGCAGTACTTC; CDR3: CSVVLRAYEQYF
size: few; length: 15; V: TRBV28; J: TRBJ1-2; D: .; DNA: TGTGCCAGCAGGCCGCCGGGGGGGATAGGATATGGCTACACCTTC; CDR3: CASRPPGGIGYGYTF
size: .; length: 18; V: TRBV28; J: TRBJ2-6; D: .; DNA: TGTGCCAGCAGTTCCTTGGACAAATCTCCCTCTGGGGCCAACGTCCTGACTTTC; CDR3: CASSSLDKSPSGANVLTF
size: few; length: 16; V: TRBV7-9; J: TRBJ1-6; D: TRBD1; DNA: TGTGCCAGCAGCTCAGCCGGGACAGGGGATAATTCACCCCTCCACTTT; CDR3: CASSSAGTGDNSPLHF
size: .; length: 15; V: TRBV7-2; J: TRBJ2-1; D: .; DNA: TGTGCCAGCAGCTTAGCTAGAGACGGGCTTTGGGAGCAGTTCTTC; CDR3: CASSLARDGLWEQFF
size: many; length: 15; V: TRBV15; J: TRBJ2-3; D: TRBD2; DNA: TGTGCCACCAGAGGACCTAGCGGTTTCACAGATACGCAGTATTTT; CDR3: CATRGPSGFTDTQYF
size: .; length: 13; V: TRBV10-3; J: TRBJ1-1; D: TRBD1; DNA: TGTGCCGGATCAGACAGGGAGTTCACTGAAGCTTTCTTT; CDR3: CAGSDREFTEAFF
size: few; length: 16; V: TRBV20-1; J: TRBJ2-7; D: .; DNA: TGCAGTGCTAGAGATTTAAAGGAGGGGATGACCTACGAGCAGTACTTC; CDR3: CSARDLKEGMTYEQYF
size: few; length: 15; V: TRBV6-1; J: TRBJ2-5; D: TRBD2; DNA: TGTGCCAGCAGGAGACTAGCGGGAGGTCGGGAGACCCAGTACTTC; CDR3: CASRRLAGGRETQYF
size: .; length: 12; V: TRBV6-1; J: TRBJ1-1; D: .; DNA: TGTGCCAGCATCTACATACCCCGTGAAGCTTTCTTT; CDR3: CASIYIPREAFF
size: .; length: 17; V: TRBV7-9; J: TRBJ1-2; D: TRBD1; DNA: TGTGCCAGCAGCCCCGGGACAGGGGGCGCAAGCGACTATGGCTACACCTTC; CDR3: CASSPGTGGASDYGYTF
size: .; length: 16; V: TRBV10-1; J: TRBJ2-3; D: .; DNA: TGCGCCAGCAGTGGTGATGAGCTGACGGGCACAGATACGCAGTATTTT; CDR3: CASSGDELTGTDTQYF
size: many; length: 17; V: TRBV3-1; J: TRBJ2-3; D: .; DNA: TGTGCCAGCAGCCAAGATCGAACCCGGGCAGACACAGATACGCAGTATTTT; CDR3: CASSQDRTRADTDTQYF
size: .; length: 15; V: TRBV2; J: TRBJ2-7; D: TRBD2; DNA: TGTGCCAGCAGTGGGGCGGGCCTAGCGGGACGCGAGCAGTACTTC; CDR3: CASSGAGLAGREQYF
size: many; length: 15; V: TRBV12-3/TRBV12-4; J: TRBJ1-3; D: .; DNA: TGTGCCAGCAAACCAGGGCAGCGCTCTGGAAACACCATATATTTT; CDR3: CASKPGQRSGNTIYF
size: few; length: 16; V: TRBV4-1; J: TRBJ2-7; D: .; DNA: TGCGCCAGCAGCCTGGCAACCGTACAGGCCCCCTACGAGCAGTACTTC; CDR3: CASSLATVQAPYEQYF
size: .; length: 16; V: TRBV7-2; J: TRBJ1-4; D: TRBD1; DNA: TGTGCCAGCAGCGGAGGAGGGCCGGGACAGTATGAAAAACTGTTTTTT; CDR3: CASSGGGPGQYEKLFF
size: few; length: 16; V: TRBV12-3/TRBV12-4; J: TRBJ2-5; D: .; DNA: TGTGCCAGCAGCCAAACTCCTCTCCTCTCCCAAGAGACCCAGTACTTC; CDR3: CASSQTPLLSQETQYF
size: .; length: 13; V: TRBV20-1; J: TRBJ1-1; D: .; DNA: TGCAGTGCTAGTCCGGGGTATTACACTGAAGCTTTCTTT; CDR3: CSASPGYYTEAFF
size: many; length: 13; V: TRBV24-1; J: TRBJ2-5; D: .; DNA: TGTGCCACCAGTGTGACAGGACGGGAGACCCAGTACTTC; CDR3: CATSVTGRETQYF
size: .; length: 16; V: TRBV13; J: TRBJ2-4; D: .; DNA: TGTGCCAGCAGCTCCCAGGACACCGCGACCAAAAACATTCAGTACTTC; CDR3: CASSSQDTATKNIQYF
size: .; length: 15; V: TRBV20-1; J: TRBJ1-1; D: .; DNA: TGCAGTGCTAGGGACTTTGGCCGTCAGAACACTGAAGCTTTCTTT; CDR3: CSARDFGRQNTEAFF
size: .; length: 15; V: TRBV6-1; J: TRBJ1-5; D: .; DNA: TGTGCCAGCAGAAAGAGATTCTTTAGCAATCAGCCCCAGCATTTT; CDR3: CASRKRFFSNQPQHF
size: .; length: 14; V: TRBV5-5; J: TRBJ1-5; D: .; DNA: TGTGCCAGCAGCTTCGAGGGTTTGGGTCAGCCCCAGCATTTT; CDR3: CASSFEGLGQPQHF
size: many; length: 14; V: TRBV12-3/TRBV12-4; J: TRBJ2-7; D: .; DNA: TGTGCCAGCAGTCCTCAGGACTCCGCCTACGAGCAGTACTTC; CDR3: CASSPQDSAYEQYF